Shown below are 17 T cell receptor beta chains from a single sample sequenced in a study of blood T cell repertoires in COVID-19. Profiled with immunoSEQ multiplex PCR; TCRdb holds only in-frame clones, not every one. Here the sample spans some 120,000 clones, 82% being singletons. Sample: peripheral blood. These receptors came from an older man with acute or convalescent COVID-19.

The J gene is TRBJ1-5, the V gene TRBV6-5; 9 nucleotides agree with TRBD1. This CDR3 has 15 residues. Looked up from germline, CDR1 is MNHEY and CDR2 is SVGAGI. The V and J ends lost 6 bases and 2 bases, in that order; junction bases with no gene match: 5. The CDR3 nucleotides read TGTGCCAGCAGCTACACAGGGGGCGGCAATCAGCCCCAGCATTTT. Its protein product is CASSYTGGGNQPQHF.

This clone came up once. The V call is TRBV5-1, the J call TRBJ2-5; a possible D gene is TRBD1 (7 bases). Germline V lookup: CDR1 SGHRS, CDR2 YFSETQ. Trimming removed 4 bases at V and 3 bases at J, with 19 bases between. The CDR3 contains 16 residues. This chain's CDR3 is CASSTGDLVREETQYF. CDR3 DNA: TGCGCCAGCAGCACAGGGGACTTGGTAAGGGAAGAGACCCAGTACTTC.

The chain uses TRBV24-1 and TRBJ1-5; TRBD1 aligns across 12 bases. Trimming took 2 bases from V and 2 from J; bases not matched to a gene: 12. CDR3 length equals 20 residues. Per the germline V gene, CDR1 is KGHDR and CDR2 is SFDVKD. The CDR3 loop is CATSDSDGTGGVVGNQPQHF. The DNA for the CDR3 is TGTGCCACCAGTGATTCTGACGGGACAGGGGGCGTCGTTGGCAATCAGCCCCAGCATTTT.

V and J are TRBV2 and TRBJ2-7, with D perhaps TRBD1 (6 bases). V was shortened by 2 bases and J by 0 bases, with 11 bases between the two germline ends. Germline CDR1 reads SNHLY; CDR2 reads FYNNEI. This CDR3 spans 15 amino acids. CDR3 in DNA: TGTGCCAGCAGTGAATCAGGGGCCCTCTCCTACGAGCAGTACTTC. Translated, it gives CASSESGALSYEQYF.

This clone was seen once. V is TRBV18 and J is TRBJ1-2; perhaps TRBD1 as D (5 bases). The CDR3 has 15 residues. The V and J ends lost 6 bases and 4 bases respectively, with 18 bases between them. Germline V gene sequence: CDR1 KGHSH, CDR2 LQKENI. CDR3 nucleotide sequence: TGTGCCAGCTCTCCCATGTCAGGGCCCCCCTATGGCTACACCTTC. The encoded protein is CASSPMSGPPYGYTF.

The gene calls are TRBV5-1 and TRBJ1-2; 8 nucleotides line up with TRBD1. Germline V gene lookup returns CDR1 SGHRS and CDR2 YFSETQ. With V trimmed by 0 bases and J by 4 bases, 5 bases remained unmatched. This CDR3 is built from 15 residues. The CDR3 DNA sequence: TGCGCCAGCAGCTTGGGAGGACAGGGAGTCTATGGCTACACCTTC. Protein product: CASSLGGQGVYGYTF.

The chain employs TRBV7-6 and TRBJ2-7, with a weak D call TRBD1 (5 bases). Germline loops: CDR1 SGHVS, CDR2 FNYEAQ. The V end was cut by 1 base, the J end by 4 bases, with 17 bases between. This CDR3 is built from 16 residues. The chain's CDR3 is CASSLGGATKGYEQYF. The DNA of the CDR3 is TGTGCCAGCAGCTTAGGGGGCGCAACGAAGGGGTACGAGCAGTACTTC.

CDR3 DNA: TGTGCCAGCGCTCTAGCGGGAGTGTCAGATACGCAGTATTTT. Its protein product is CASALAGVSDTQYF. V is TRBV9 and J is TRBJ2-3; 10 bases map to TRBD2. The germline gives CDR1 SGDLS, CDR2 YYNGEE. This CDR3 is 14 amino acids long. The V and J ends lost 7 bases and 4 bases, in that order; junction bases with no gene match: 6.

The CDR3 DNA reads TGTGCCAGCAGCCAACAGGGCCTTAATTCACCCCTCCACTTT. Its protein product is CASSQQGLNSPLHF. The chain recombines TRBV14 with TRBJ1-6; D is possibly TRBD1 (5 bases). The length of the CDR3 is 14 residues. Germline V gene data show CDR1 as SGHDN and CDR2 as FVKESK. V lost 2 bases, J lost 6 bases, and 8 bases lay in between.

The chain joins TRBV28 to TRBJ1-3; no clear D gene. Trimming shortened V by 0 bases and J by 0 bases, and 9 bases separated the two germline ends. Germline V CDR1 and CDR2: MDHEN, SYDVKM. The CDR3 sequence is 16 residues long. CDR3 region: CASSLWNSLSGNTIYF. The CDR3 DNA reads TGTGCCAGCAGTTTATGGAATAGTCTCTCTGGAAACACCATATATTTT.

The V gene is TRBV5-1, the J gene TRBJ2-1, with 13 bases identical to TRBD2. V trimming: 2 bases; J trimming: 5 bases; junction bases outside the gene matches: 7. Per germline, CDR1 SGHRS and CDR2 YFSETQ. This CDR3 comprises 17 residues. The CDR3 loop is CASSLSTSGRANNEQFF. The CDR3, as DNA: TGCGCCAGCAGCTTAAGTACTAGCGGGAGGGCTAACAATGAGCAGTTCTTC.

In its sample, this clone was seen a few times. The chain employs TRBV19 and TRBJ1-2; 9 positions agree with TRBD1. The trim removed 4 bases at V and 6 bases at J, leaving 3 bases unmatched. The CDR3 loop spans 13 amino acids. Germline loops: CDR1 LNHDA, CDR2 SQIVND (reference sequence). CDR3 region: CASSTTGGDGYTF. CDR3 DNA sequence: TGTGCCAGTAGTACAACAGGGGGCGATGGCTACACCTTC.

V usage is TRBV10-3 and J usage is TRBJ1-6, with 10 positions matching TRBD1. The V gene's germline CDR1 is ENHRY and CDR2 SYGVKD. The CDR3 totals 14 residues. After removal of 6 bases from V and 6 bases from J, the junction contained 2 bases not matched to a gene. The CDR3 nucleotides are TGTGCCATCAGCCGGGACAGGGGTAATTCACCCCTCCACTTT. The encoded protein is CAISRDRGNSPLHF.

This clone was picked up a small number of times. The chain has TRBV6-5 and TRBJ1-2, with 7 positions matching TRBD1. Unmatched junction bases numbered 12, after V lost 6 bases and J lost 5 bases. Per the germline V gene, CDR1 is MNHEY and CDR2 is SVGAGI. CDR3 length equals 15 residues. CDR3 bases: TGTGCCAGCAGACCTACCGACAGGGCCCAATATGGCTACACCTTC. It specifies CASRPTDRAQYGYTF.

The gene calls are TRBV7-3 and TRBJ1-1; maybe TRBD1 (5 bases). Trimming took off 5 bases at V and 5 bases at J, with 12 bases between the two ends. There are 13 residues in the CDR3. Per germline, CDR1 SGHTA and CDR2 FQGTGA. The CDR3 reads CASSPAGFTEAFF. The CDR3, as DNA: TGTGCCAGCAGCCCGGCAGGGTTTACTGAAGCTTTCTTT.

This clone came up a few times. The rearrangement joins TRBV2 to TRBJ2-7; 7 positions agree with TRBD2. Per germline, CDR1 SNHLY and CDR2 FYNNEI. The CDR3 length is 14 residues. V shed 3 bases, J shed 6 bases, and the junction held 8 bases outside the gene matches. CDR3 loop: CASSEGGVASEQYF. CDR3 sequence (DNA): TGTGCCAGCAGTGAGGGAGGGGTAGCCTCCGAGCAGTACTTC.

The gene calls are TRBV30 and TRBJ1-2; 9 bases are shared with TRBD1. This CDR3 is 12 amino acids long. The J segment lost 2 bases and the V segment lost 7 bases, leaving 2 bases of the junction unmatched. Germline values: CDR1 GTSNPN, CDR2 SVGIG (reference sequence). The CDR3 loop reads CALTGGNYGYTF. CDR3 DNA: TGTGCCTTGACAGGGGGGAACTATGGCTACACCTTC.